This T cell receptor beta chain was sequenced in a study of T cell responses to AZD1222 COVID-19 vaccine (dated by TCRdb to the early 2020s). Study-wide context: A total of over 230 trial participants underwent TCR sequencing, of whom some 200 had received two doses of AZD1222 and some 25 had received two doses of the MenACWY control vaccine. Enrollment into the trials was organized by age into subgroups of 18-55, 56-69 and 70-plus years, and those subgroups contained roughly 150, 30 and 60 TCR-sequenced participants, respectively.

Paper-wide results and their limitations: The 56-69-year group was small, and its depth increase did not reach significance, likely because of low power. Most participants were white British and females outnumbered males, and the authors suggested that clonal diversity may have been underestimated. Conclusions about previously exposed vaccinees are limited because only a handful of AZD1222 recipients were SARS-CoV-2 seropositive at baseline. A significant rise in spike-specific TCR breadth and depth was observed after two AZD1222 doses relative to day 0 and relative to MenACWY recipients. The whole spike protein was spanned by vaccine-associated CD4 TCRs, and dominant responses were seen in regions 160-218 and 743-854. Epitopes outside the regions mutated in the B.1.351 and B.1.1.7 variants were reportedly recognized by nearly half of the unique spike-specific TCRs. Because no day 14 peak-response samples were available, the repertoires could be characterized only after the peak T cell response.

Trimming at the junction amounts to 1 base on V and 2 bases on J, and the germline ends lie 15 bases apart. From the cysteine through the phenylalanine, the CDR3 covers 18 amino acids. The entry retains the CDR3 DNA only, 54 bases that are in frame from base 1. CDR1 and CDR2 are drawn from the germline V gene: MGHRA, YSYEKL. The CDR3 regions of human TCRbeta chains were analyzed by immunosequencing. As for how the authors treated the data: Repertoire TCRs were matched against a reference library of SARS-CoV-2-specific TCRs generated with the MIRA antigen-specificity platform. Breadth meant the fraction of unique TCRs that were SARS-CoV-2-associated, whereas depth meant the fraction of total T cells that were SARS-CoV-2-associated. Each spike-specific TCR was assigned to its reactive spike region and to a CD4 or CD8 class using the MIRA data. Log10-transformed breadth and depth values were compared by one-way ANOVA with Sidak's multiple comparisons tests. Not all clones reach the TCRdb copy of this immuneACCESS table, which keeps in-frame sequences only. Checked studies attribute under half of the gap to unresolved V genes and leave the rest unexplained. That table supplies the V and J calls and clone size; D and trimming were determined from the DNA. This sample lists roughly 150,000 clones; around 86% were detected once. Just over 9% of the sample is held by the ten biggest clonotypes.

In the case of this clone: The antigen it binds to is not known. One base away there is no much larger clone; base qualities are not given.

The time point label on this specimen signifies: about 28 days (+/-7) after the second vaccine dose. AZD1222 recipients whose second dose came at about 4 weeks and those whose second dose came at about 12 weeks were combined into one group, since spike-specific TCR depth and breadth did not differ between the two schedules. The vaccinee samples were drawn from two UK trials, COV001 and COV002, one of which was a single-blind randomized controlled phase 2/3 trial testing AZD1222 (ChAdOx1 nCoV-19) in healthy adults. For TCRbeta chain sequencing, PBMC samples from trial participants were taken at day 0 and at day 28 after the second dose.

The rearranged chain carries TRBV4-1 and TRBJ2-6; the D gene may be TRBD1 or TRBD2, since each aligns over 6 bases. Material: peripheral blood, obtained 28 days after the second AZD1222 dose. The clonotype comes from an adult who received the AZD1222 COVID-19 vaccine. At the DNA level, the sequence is TGCGCCAGCAGCCAAGGAGGGGGAGGAGGGCCTGGGGCCAACGTCCTGACTTTC. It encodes CASSQGGGGGPGANVLTF.